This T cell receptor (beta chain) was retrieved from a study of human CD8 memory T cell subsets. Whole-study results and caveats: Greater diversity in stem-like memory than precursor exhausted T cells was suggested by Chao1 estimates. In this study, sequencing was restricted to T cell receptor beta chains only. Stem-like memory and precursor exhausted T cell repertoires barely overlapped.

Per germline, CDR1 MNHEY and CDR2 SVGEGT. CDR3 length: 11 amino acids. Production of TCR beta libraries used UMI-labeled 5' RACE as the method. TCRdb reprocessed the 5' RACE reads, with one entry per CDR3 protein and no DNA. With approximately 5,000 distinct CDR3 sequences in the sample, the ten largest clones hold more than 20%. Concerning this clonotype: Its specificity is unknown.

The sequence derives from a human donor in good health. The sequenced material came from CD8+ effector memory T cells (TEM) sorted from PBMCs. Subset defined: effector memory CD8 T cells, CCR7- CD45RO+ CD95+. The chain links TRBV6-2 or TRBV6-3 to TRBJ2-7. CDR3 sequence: CASSSTYEQYF.